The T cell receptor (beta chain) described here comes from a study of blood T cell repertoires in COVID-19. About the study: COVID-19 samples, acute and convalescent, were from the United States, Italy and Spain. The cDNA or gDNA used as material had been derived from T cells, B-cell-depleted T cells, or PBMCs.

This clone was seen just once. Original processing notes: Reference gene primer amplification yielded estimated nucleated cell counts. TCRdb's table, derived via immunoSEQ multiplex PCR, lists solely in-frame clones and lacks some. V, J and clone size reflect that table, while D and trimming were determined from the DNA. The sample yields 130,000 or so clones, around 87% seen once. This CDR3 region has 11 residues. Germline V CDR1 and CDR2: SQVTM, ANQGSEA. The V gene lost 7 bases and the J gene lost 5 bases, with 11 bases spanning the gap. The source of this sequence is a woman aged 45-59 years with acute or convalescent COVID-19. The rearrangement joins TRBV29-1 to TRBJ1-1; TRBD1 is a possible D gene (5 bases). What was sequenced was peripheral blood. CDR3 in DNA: TGCAGCGCCCAGGAGGGGACTGAAGCTTTCTTT. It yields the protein CSAQEGTEAFF.